Sequencing of this T cell receptor (beta chain) was carried out in a study of blood T cells in healthy people across ages. Trimming removed 6 bases at V and 6 bases at J, with 19 bases between. CDR3 length equals 15 residues. Per the germline V gene, CDR1 is SGHVS and CDR2 is FQNEAQ. Next came a second PCR, run for 7 to 11 cycles, which used a sample-barcoded 5' primer along with a J-beta primer mix. A single record per CDR3 protein comes from TCRdb applying MiXCR to the 5' RACE reads. The sample comprises 780,000 or so distinct CDR3 sequences, around half of which are singletons, and about 42% rests with the top ten.

The source is a man of 80 years or more in good health. The chain couples TRBV7-8 to TRBJ2-3; perhaps D is TRBD1 or TRBD2 (5 bases each). Source material: blood. This CDR3 is CASRAGRDPWDTQYF. As DNA, the CDR3 is TGTGCCAGCAGGGCAGGCCGGGACCCGTGGGATACGCAGTATTTT.